This passage covers 8 T cell receptor beta chains from one sample sequenced in a study of glioma-infiltrating T cells. The iRepertoire nested amplicon-rescue multiplex PCR amplified TCR alpha and beta CDR3s from RNA. From the multiplex PCR reads, TCRdb called clonotypes with MiXCR, one entry per CDR3 protein. The sample holds fewer than 110,000 distinct CDR3 sequences, about 30% seen once. The specimen sequenced was glioma tissue, nonneoplastic brain tissue, or PBMCs (not recorded which). The source of these receptors is a human donor with low-grade glioma or glioblastoma, undergoing nonglioma brain surgery, or in good health (not recorded which).

In the case of this clonotype: A read error is possible here, since a much larger clone lies one base away. Here the CDR3 reads CASSPRTPPYNKQFF. The CDR3 DNA follows: TGTGCCAGCTCACCGCGGACGCCTCCCTACAATAAGCAGTTCTTC. The chain combines TRBV18 with TRBJ2-1; D gene unclear. There are 15 residues in the CDR3. Germline V lookup: CDR1 KGHSH, CDR2 LQKENI.

This clonotype has only a few counts. The gene calls are TRBV2 and TRBJ2-3; weak D call: TRBD2 (7 bases). This CDR3 spans 16 amino acids. Germline loops: CDR1 SNHLY, CDR2 FYNNEI. V lost 7 bases and J lost 4, with 21 bases in between. Here the CDR3 DNA reads TGTGCCAGCACCCTAGGGGGGGAAATAGGTGCAGATACGCAGTATTTT. Translating it yields CASTLGGEIGADTQYF. Using reference TRBV2 and TRBJ2-3 for the parts outside the CDR3, the full variable domain is EPEVTQTPSHQVTQMGQEVILRCVPISNHLYFYWYRQILGQKVEFLVSFYNNEISEKSEIFDDQFSVERPDGSNFTLKIRSTKLEDSAMYFCASTLGGEIGADTQYFGPGTRLTVL.

Comment on this clonotype: This sequence may be a read error, since a much larger clone differs from it by one base. The chain joins TRBV7-2 to TRBJ2-3; 7 nucleotides match TRBD2. With 5 bases clipped from V and 8 bases from J, the junction kept 10 bases outside the gene matches. The germline CDR1 and CDR2 sequences are SGHTA and FQGNSA. The length of the CDR3 is 14 residues. DNA for the CDR3: TGTGCCAGCAGCCTACGGGCGGGGAGGGGTACGCAGTATTTT. Its protein product is CASSLRAGRGTQYF.

This clonotype showed up many times. This rearrangement joins TRBV29-1 to TRBJ1-5; possibly TRBD1 for D (6 bases). Between the trimmed V and J ends, which lost 6 bases and 7 bases, there was a span of 16 bases. In germline, CDR1 is SQVTM, CDR2 ANQGSEA. The CDR3 loop spans 13 amino acids. CDR3 protein: CSVGQTPSQPQHF. Written as DNA, the CDR3 is TGCAGCGTCGGACAGACTCCTAGCCAGCCCCAGCATTTT.

On this clonotype itself: Just one base apart from a much larger clone, this may be a read error. In nucleotides, the CDR3 is TGTGCCAGCAGCTCCCGAGGGCGAACCTACAATGAGAAGTTCTTC. This sequence encodes CASSSRGRTYNEKFF. The chain couples TRBV7-2 to TRBJ2-1; a weak D match, TRBD2 (5 bases). Germline CDR1 SGHTA, CDR2 FQGNSA. CDR3 length: 15 residues.

At least ten counts were recorded for this clonotype. The rearrangement links TRBV20-1 to TRBJ2-1, with D uncertain. Germline-derived CDR1 and CDR2 are DFQATT and SNEGSKA (reference sequence). This CDR3 region has 12 residues. The ends were cut back, 4 bases at V and 8 bases at J, with 12 bases in the middle. CDR3 sequence: CSAIPLAHEQFF. The CDR3 DNA reads as TGCAGTGCTATTCCATTAGCTCATGAGCAGTTCTTC.

Many counts were recorded for this clonotype. V usage is TRBV7-9 and J usage is TRBJ1-1; D is ambiguous. Germline CDR1 and CDR2: SEHNR and FQNEAQ (reference sequence). Trimming removed 3 bases from V and 4 bases from J, with 9 bases in between. This CDR3 region has 13 residues. This CDR3 reads CASSLSGITEAFF. CDR3 bases: TGTGCCAGCAGCTTGTCGGGGATCACTGAAGCTTTCTTT.

Concerning this clonotype itself: This could be a read error, since a much larger clone is one nucleotide away. The chain links TRBV18 to TRBJ1-1; no reliable D call. CDR1 and CDR2 from the germline V gene are KGHSH and LQKENI. This CDR3 contains 15 residues. CDR3 sequence: CANSPRPRPNTEAFF. The CDR3 coding sequence is TGTGCCAACTCACCCCGGCCGAGGCCGAACACTGAAGCTTTCTTT.